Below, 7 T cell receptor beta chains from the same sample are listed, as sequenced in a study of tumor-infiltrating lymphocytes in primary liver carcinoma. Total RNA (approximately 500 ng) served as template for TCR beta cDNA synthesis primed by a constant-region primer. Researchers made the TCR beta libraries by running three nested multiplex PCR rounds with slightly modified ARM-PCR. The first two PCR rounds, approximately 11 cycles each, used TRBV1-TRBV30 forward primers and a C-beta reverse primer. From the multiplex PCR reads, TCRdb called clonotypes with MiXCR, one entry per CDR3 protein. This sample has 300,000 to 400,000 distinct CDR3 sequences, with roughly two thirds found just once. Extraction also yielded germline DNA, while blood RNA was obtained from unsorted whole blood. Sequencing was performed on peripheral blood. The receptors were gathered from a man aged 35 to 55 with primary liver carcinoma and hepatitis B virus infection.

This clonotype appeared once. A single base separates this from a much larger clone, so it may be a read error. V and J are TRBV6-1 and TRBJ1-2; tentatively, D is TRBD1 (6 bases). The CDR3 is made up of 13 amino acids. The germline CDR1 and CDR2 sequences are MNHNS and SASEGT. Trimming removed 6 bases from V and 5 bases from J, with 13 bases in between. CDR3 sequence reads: CASRGGGPYGYTF. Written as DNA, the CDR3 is TGTGCCAGCAGGGGGGGCGGACCTTATGGCTACACCTTC.

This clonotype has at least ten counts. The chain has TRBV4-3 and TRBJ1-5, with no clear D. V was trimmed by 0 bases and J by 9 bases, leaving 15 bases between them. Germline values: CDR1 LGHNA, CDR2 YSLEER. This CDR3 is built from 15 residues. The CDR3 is CASSQDYSKGSPQHF. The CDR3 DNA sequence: TGCGCCAGCAGCCAAGATTATTCCAAGGGATCGCCCCAGCATTTT.

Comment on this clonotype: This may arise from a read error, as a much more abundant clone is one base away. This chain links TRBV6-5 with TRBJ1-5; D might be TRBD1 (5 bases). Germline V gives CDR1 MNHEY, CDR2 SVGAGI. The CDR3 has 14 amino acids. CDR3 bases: TGTGCCAGCAGTTACGGCGCAGGGACTCAGTCCCAGCATTTT. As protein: CASSYGAGTQSQHF.

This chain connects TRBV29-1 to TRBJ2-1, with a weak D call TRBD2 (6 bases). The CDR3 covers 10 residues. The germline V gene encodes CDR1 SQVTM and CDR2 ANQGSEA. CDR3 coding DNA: TGCATCGTCACCGGGACTCAACAGTTCTTC. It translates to CIVTGTQQFF.

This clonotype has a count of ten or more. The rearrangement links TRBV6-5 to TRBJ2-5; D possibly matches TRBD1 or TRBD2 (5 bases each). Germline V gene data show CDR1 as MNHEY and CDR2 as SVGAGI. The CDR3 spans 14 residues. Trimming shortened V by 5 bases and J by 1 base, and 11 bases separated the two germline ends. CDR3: CASSPGALQETQYF. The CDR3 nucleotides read TGTGCCAGCAGTCCCGGGGCCCTCCAAGAGACCCAGTACTTC.

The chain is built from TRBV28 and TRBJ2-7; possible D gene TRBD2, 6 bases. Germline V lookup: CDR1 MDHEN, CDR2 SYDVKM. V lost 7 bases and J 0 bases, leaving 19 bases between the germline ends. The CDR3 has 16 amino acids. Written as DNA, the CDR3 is TGTGCCAGCAACCGCCCCCCGCGGGGCCTCTCCTACGAGCAGTACTTC. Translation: CASNRPPRGLSYEQYF.

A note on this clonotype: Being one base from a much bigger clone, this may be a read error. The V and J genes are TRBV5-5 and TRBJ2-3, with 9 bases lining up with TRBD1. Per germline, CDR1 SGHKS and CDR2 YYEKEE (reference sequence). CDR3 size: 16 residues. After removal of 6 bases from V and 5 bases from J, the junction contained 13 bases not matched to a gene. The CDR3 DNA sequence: TGTGCCAGCACTAAACAGGGGGCGTTCGGCATAGATACGCAGTATTTT. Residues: CASTKQGAFGIDTQYF.